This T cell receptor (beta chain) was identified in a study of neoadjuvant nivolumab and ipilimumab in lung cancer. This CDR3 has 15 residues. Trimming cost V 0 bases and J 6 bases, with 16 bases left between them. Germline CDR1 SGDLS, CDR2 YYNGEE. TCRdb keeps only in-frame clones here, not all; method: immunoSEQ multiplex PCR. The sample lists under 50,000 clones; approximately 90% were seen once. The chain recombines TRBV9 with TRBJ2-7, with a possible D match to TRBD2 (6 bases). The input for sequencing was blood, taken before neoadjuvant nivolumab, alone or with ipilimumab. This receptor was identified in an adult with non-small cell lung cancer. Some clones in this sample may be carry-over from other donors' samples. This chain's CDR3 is CASSVEGLPIAEQYF. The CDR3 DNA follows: TGTGCCAGCAGCGTAGAGGGACTCCCCATAGCCGAGCAGTACTTC.